This is a list of T cell receptor beta chains from one sample in a study of blood T cell repertoires in COVID-19. Profiling relied on immunoSEQ multiplex PCR, and the TCRdb table lists in-frame clones only, not all of them. Of about 98,000 clones listed, 82% are singletons. The material sequenced was peripheral blood. These receptors all stem from a man between 65 and 85 years old with active or convalescent COVID-19. The CDR3 runs from the conserved cysteine through the conserved F or W. Each record gives: J gene, clone size, V gene, CDR3 protein. Clone size is stated in some rows and not others, as once, few, many or a class when expanded.

j_call: TRBJ1-3
clone_size: -
v_call: TRBV4-1
cdr3_aa: CASSLYSNTGISGNTIYF

j_call: TRBJ1-2
clone_size: -
v_call: TRBV5-4
cdr3_aa: CASSEQDLIHYGYTF

j_call: TRBJ2-5
clone_size: -
v_call: TRBV11-3
cdr3_aa: CASSSTGAASTQYF

j_call: TRBJ2-7
clone_size: -
v_call: TRBV4-2
cdr3_aa: CASSQGSQSPSYEQYF

j_call: TRBJ1-5
clone_size: -
v_call: TRBV29-1
cdr3_aa: CSVPHVRGINQPQHF

j_call: TRBJ1-6
clone_size: -
v_call: TRBV6-2/TRBV6-3
cdr3_aa: CASSWSSRGNSPLHF

j_call: TRBJ2-1
clone_size: -
v_call: TRBV6-2/TRBV6-3
cdr3_aa: CASSSGLDPINEQFF

j_call: TRBJ1-1
clone_size: -
v_call: TRBV5-5
cdr3_aa: CASSRDRGRTEAFF

j_call: TRBJ2-1
clone_size: -
v_call: TRBV27
cdr3_aa: CASSLWSDRGNEQFF

j_call: TRBJ2-3
clone_size: -
v_call: TRBV7-2
cdr3_aa: CASSPEVGTQYF

j_call: TRBJ2-7
clone_size: -
v_call: TRBV3-1/TRBV3-2
cdr3_aa: CASSQDSGGSYEQYF

j_call: TRBJ2-5
clone_size: -
v_call: TRBV13
cdr3_aa: CASSLWGLETQYF

j_call: TRBJ1-2
clone_size: once
v_call: TRBV12-5
cdr3_aa: CASGLVGRGKGYTF

j_call: TRBJ2-1
clone_size: -
v_call: TRBV7-2
cdr3_aa: CASSSRLAGGKEQFF

j_call: TRBJ1-2
clone_size: few
v_call: TRBV6-2/TRBV6-3
cdr3_aa: CASSYLGQGFYGYTF